The clone carrying this TCR beta chain was observed many times. RNA transcripts were the template, and TCR beta CDR3 regions were amplified from them. HTBI primers were used in a first-round RT-PCR, which preceded a second-round multiplex PCR. Using its own MiXCR run on the multiplex PCR reads, TCRdb lists one record per CDR3 protein. The sample yields hundreds of thousands of distinct CDR3 sequences, about 41% seen once. CAS ≥3, NOSPECS ≥4, moderate-to-severe activity and duration under 3 months marked donors with ophthalmopathy. Ineligible for inclusion were patients with other autoimmune diseases, uncontrolled infections, pregnancy or lactation. The length of the CDR3 is 12 residues. Germline CDR1 DFQATT, CDR2 SNEGSKA (reference sequence). V was clipped by 3 bases and J by 4 bases, with 9 bases between them. This specimen belongs to a study of Graves' ophthalmopathy and Graves' hyperthyroidism.

This sequence joins TRBV20-1 and TRBJ1-1; D gene unclear. The specimen sequenced was peripheral blood. The TCR sequence derives from an adult man with Graves' ophthalmopathy. CDR3: CSASNRGTEAFF. CDR3 bases: TGCAGTGCTAGTAATCGTGGCACTGAAGCTTTCTTT.